This T cell receptor beta chain was obtained from a study of blood T cell repertoires in COVID-19. Overall study context: Sample material is recorded as cDNA or gDNA derived from T cells, B-cell-depleted T cells, or PBMCs.

The assay was immunoSEQ multiplex PCR, and TCRdb's table has in-frame clones only and misses some. This table has 35,000 to 55,000 clones, around 87% appearing once. J lost 9 bases, V lost 2 bases, and 13 bases had no gene match. CDR3 length: 17 residues. Germline-derived CDR1 and CDR2 are SEHNR and FQNEAQ (reference sequence). The receptor was isolated from a human donor in a cohort sampled during active COVID-19. The source material was peripheral blood. The chain uses TRBV7-9 and TRBJ2-1, with 10 bases fitting TRBD1. CDR3 in DNA: TGTGCCAGCAGCTTATCACCTCCGGGACAGGGGCAGGTTGAGCAGTTCTTC. Translation: CASSLSPPGQGQVEQFF.